This T cell receptor beta chain was identified in a study of quantifying T cell responses using KT2 cells. As for the study in general: RNA was reverse transcribed with TCR alpha and beta constant-region primers. The second PCR ran as a qPCR until a predetermined fluorescence threshold was reached.

Germline trimming cut 3 bases from V and 6 bases from J; bases unmatched to any gene: 12. CDR1 and CDR2 from the germline V gene are SQVTM and ANQGSEA. This CDR3 is built from 15 residues. This clonotype has at least ten counts. The cDNA 3' end received a ligated oligonucleotide with a UMI. The first PCR ran roughly 4 cycles with an equimolar RC1.1 and RC1.2 beta primer mix. Each CDR3 protein gets one entry after TCRdb re-called the UMI-ligation and nested PCR reads with MiXCR. The table shows 30,000 or so distinct CDR3 sequences, with 7.3% occurring only once. The chain joins TRBV29-1 to TRBJ2-7; 9 positions match TRBD2. Sequences were obtained from PBMCs spiked with cells of the T cell clone KT2. The receptor was isolated from a human donor. The chain's CDR3 is CSVEAGGEKIGEQYF. The CDR3 DNA follows: TGCAGCGTTGAGGCGGGAGGGGAGAAGATTGGCGAGCAGTACTTC.